The 28 T cell receptor beta chains below come from one sample, sequenced in a study of B cell selection in AIRE deficiency. Sorting defined conventional CD4 T cells as CD4+CD127+. Assay: immunoSEQ multiplex PCR; the TCRdb copy retains only in-frame clones and omits some. The sample includes about 25,000 clones, around 95% of them seen just once. Sequences were obtained from CD4+CD127+ conventional T cells sorted from PBMCs. Source of these receptors: a human donor in good health.

The V call is TRBV6-4, the J call TRBJ1-5; weak D call: TRBD1 (5 bases). The germline gives CDR1 MRHNA, CDR2 SNTAGT. V was shortened by 3 bases and J by 9 bases, with 12 bases between the two germline ends. This CDR3 has 13 residues. The CDR3 bases are TGTGCCAGCAGTGAGCGCTTGGGGGGGCCCCAGCATTTT. Protein: CASSERLGGPQHF.

This clone appeared once. The chain combines TRBV2 with TRBJ1-5; 9 nucleotides match TRBD1. The CDR3 length is 14 residues. The germline CDR1 and CDR2 sequences are SNHLY and FYNNEI. The J segment lost 3 bases and the V segment lost 7 bases, leaving 4 bases of the junction unmatched. CDR3 amino acids: CASNVQGANQPQHF. DNA for the CDR3: TGTGCCAGCAACGTACAGGGGGCCAATCAGCCCCAGCATTTT. The complete variable domain, with remaining parts taken from reference TRBV2 and TRBJ1-5, reads EPEVTQTPSHQVTQMGQEVILRCVPISNHLYFYWYRQILGQKVEFLVSFYNNEISEKSEIFDDQFSVERPDGSNFTLKIRSTKLEDSAMYFCASNVQGANQPQHFGDGTRLSIL.

The chain joins TRBV7-9 to TRBJ2-1, with a weak D call TRBD2 (5 bases). The CDR3 length is 16 residues. Trimming pared 5 bases from V and 2 bases from J, leaving 16 bases between. CDR1 is SEHNR, CDR2 FQNEAQ, per germline (reference sequence). The CDR3 DNA sequence: TGTGCCAGCAGCAAGTGGACTTCCCCTACCTACAATGAGCAGTTCTTC. This encodes CASSKWTSPTYNEQFF.

This chain connects TRBV11-2 to TRBJ1-1; no definite D call. The CDR3 sequence is 13 residues long. Trimming removed 1 base from V and 5 bases from J, with 8 bases in between. Germline assignment: CDR1 SGHAT and CDR2 FQNNGV. The CDR3 nucleotides read TGTGCCAGCAGCTTAGTCCATTTAACTGAAGCTTTCTTT. Translation: CASSLVHLTEAFF.

The V call is TRBV5-1, the J call TRBJ1-2; 8 bases match TRBD1. Trimming at V came to 1 base and at J to 1 base, leaving 6 bases not matched to a gene. CDR1 is SGHRS and CDR2 is YFSETQ in the germline V gene. The CDR3 covers 16 residues. In DNA, the CDR3 is TGCGCCAGCAGCTTGTTGACAGGGGTGATTAACTATGGCTACACCTTC. This gives the protein CASSLLTGVINYGYTF.

The chain combines TRBV7-8 with TRBJ2-7; TRBD2 matches at 8 bases. This CDR3 is built from 16 residues. CDR1 is SGHVS, CDR2 FQNEAQ, per germline. J was trimmed by 1 base and V by 5 bases; bases with no gene match: 10. In nucleotides, the CDR3 is TGTGCCAGCAGCCCAAGAGGGGCGGGGGGATCCTACGAGCAGTACTTC. Translating it yields CASSPRGAGGSYEQYF.

The CDR3 DNA sequence: TGCAGCGTTGAAGCAAACTCCGGAGTAGCGGGAGCAAAAGGGGCCAAAAACATTCAGTACTTC. This encodes CSVEANSGVAGAKGAKNIQYF. This chain connects TRBV29-1 to TRBJ2-4, with 9 nucleotides matching TRBD2. CDR1 is SQVTM and CDR2 is ANQGSEA in the germline V gene. V was clipped by 1 base and J by 1 base; unmatched bases: 20. The CDR3 spans 21 residues.

The chain carries TRBV2 and TRBJ1-5; D gene unclear. Germline-derived CDR1 and CDR2 are SNHLY and FYNNEI. V lost 4 bases to trimming and J lost 4 bases, with 14 bases between them. The CDR3 has 15 amino acids. CDR3 coding DNA: TGTGCCAGCAGTGTAGGACTTGTCCTTAATCAGCCCCAGCATTTT. It yields the protein CASSVGLVLNQPQHF.

This rearrangement joins TRBV6-5 to TRBJ1-2; the D gene is possibly TRBD1 (5 bases). The V and J ends lost 2 bases and 4 bases respectively, with 11 bases between them. Germline V gene sequence: CDR1 MNHEY, CDR2 SVGAGI. This CDR3 spans 14 amino acids. The CDR3 DNA reads TGTGCCAGCAGTTACGACGGGGGGAGCTATGGCTACACCTTC. The encoded protein is CASSYDGGSYGYTF.

This clone appeared once. The J gene is TRBJ1-1, the V gene TRBV5-1, with D possibly being TRBD1 (6 bases). This CDR3 has 14 residues. Trimming removed 3 bases at V and 0 bases at J, with 9 bases between. CDR1 and CDR2 from the germline V gene are SGHRS and YFSETQ. CDR3 sequence reads: CASSSDSLNTEAFF. The CDR3 coding sequence is TGCGCCAGCAGCTCGGACAGTTTGAACACTGAAGCTTTCTTT.

This rearrangement joins TRBV6-6 to TRBJ2-4; TRBD2 might be the D (6 bases). CDR3 length: 14 residues. Trimming left V 2 bases short and J 7 bases short, with 12 bases between. The V gene's germline CDR1 is MNHNY and CDR2 SVGAGI (reference sequence). CDR3 nucleotides: TGTGCCAGCAGTTACGGAGGGGAAGGGAACATTCAGTACTTC. Amino acids: CASSYGGEGNIQYF.

The V gene is TRBV18, the J gene TRBJ2-7; TRBD1 or TRBD2 may be the D gene (5 bases each). The germline V and J ends were trimmed by 4 bases and 3 bases, with 10 bases remaining between them. Germline CDR1 and CDR2: KGHSH and LQKENI. The CDR3 spans 13 residues. The CDR3 spells CASSQGTDYEQYF. CDR3 nucleotides: TGTGCCAGCTCACAAGGGACCGACTACGAGCAGTACTTC.

The chain joins TRBV5-5 to TRBJ1-6; D uncertain. Trimming shortened V by 1 base and J by 10 bases, and 15 bases separated the two germline ends. Germline loops: CDR1 SGHKS, CDR2 YYEKEE (reference sequence). The CDR3 runs 15 residues. CDR3 sequence reads: CASSLSSGWYSPLHF. The CDR3, as DNA: TGTGCCAGCAGCTTGTCGAGCGGGTGGTACTCACCCCTCCACTTT.

This chain joins TRBV7-5 and TRBJ2-7; TRBD2, the table's D call, was not compared with the DNA. TRBV7-5 is assigned pseudogene status. The length of the CDR3 is 14 residues. CDR3 in DNA: TGTGTCAGAAGCGGGGGACTCCTTTACTACGAGCAGTACTTC. This translates into CVRSGGLLYYEQYF.

The rearrangement links TRBV19 to TRBJ2-1, with D maybe TRBD2 (6 bases). Trimming left V 5 bases short and J 3 bases short, with 14 bases between. The CDR3 has 15 residues. Germline V lookup: CDR1 LNHDA, CDR2 SQIVND (reference sequence). DNA of the CDR3: TGTGCCAGTAGTGATTTGGGACTCAACTACAATGAGCAGTTCTTC. Amino acid sequence: CASSDLGLNYNEQFF.

This clone was seen a single time. The chain joins TRBV10-2 to TRBJ1-4; a possible D gene is TRBD1 (5 bases). V lost 2 bases and J lost 10, with 14 bases in between. The germline gives CDR1 WSHSY, CDR2 SAAADI. The length of the CDR3 is 14 residues. CDR3 protein: CASSEVGGEGKLFF. The CDR3 bases are TGCGCCAGCAGTGAGGTGGGGGGTGAGGGAAAACTGTTTTTT.

The genes are TRBV6-1 and TRBJ2-7, with D tentatively TRBD1 or TRBD2 (7 bases each). The CDR3 loop spans 14 amino acids. In germline, CDR1 is MNHNS, CDR2 SASEGT. V was clipped by 5 bases and J by 3 bases, with 14 bases between them. The CDR3 nucleotides are TGTGCCAGCAGTCCGGACAGGACTAGCTACGAGCAGTACTTC. Its translation is CASSPDRTSYEQYF.

The rearrangement joins TRBV21-1 to TRBJ1-3. TRBV21-1 is annotated as a pseudogene. This CDR3 contains 17 residues. Here the CDR3 reads CASSKAGLPSSGNTIYF. CDR3 bases: TGTGCCAGCAGCAAAGCTGGCCTACCGAGCTCTGGAAACACCATATATTTT.

This chain uses TRBV21-1 with TRBJ2-5; no check of the table's D call, TRBD1, against the DNA was made. The J call could be wrong; TRBJ2-7 is a better fit for the DNA end. TRBV21-1 is flagged as a pseudogene. This CDR3 has 16 amino acids. As DNA, the CDR3 is TGTGCCAGCAGCAAAGTCGAGGGACAGGTCTCCTACGAGCAGTACTTC. Translation: CASSKVEGQVSYEQYF.

The rearrangement joins TRBV10-3 to TRBJ2-3, with TRBD2 matching 12 bases. Trimming took 5 bases from V and 1 from J; bases not matched to a gene: 4. Germline V gene lookup returns CDR1 ENHRY and CDR2 SYGVKD. CDR3 size: 16 residues. The chain's CDR3 is CAISYLAGGGTDTQYF. CDR3 nucleotide sequence: TGTGCCATCAGTTATCTAGCGGGAGGGGGCACAGATACGCAGTATTTT.

The V gene is TRBV19, the J gene TRBJ2-7; 7 bases are a match to TRBD2. CDR3 length equals 14 residues. V trimming: 6 bases; J trimming: 0 bases; junction bases outside the gene matches: 5. The germline V gene encodes CDR1 LNHDA and CDR2 SQIVND (reference sequence). CDR3 protein: CASRRLAGSYEQYF. The CDR3, as DNA: TGTGCCAGTAGAAGGTTAGCGGGCTCCTACGAGCAGTACTTC.

The V call is TRBV4-2, the J call TRBJ2-1; either TRBD1 or TRBD2 may fit D (5 bases each). This CDR3 spans 14 amino acids. Trimming stripped 8 bases from V and 8 bases from J, with 19 bases between. In germline, CDR1 is LGHNA, CDR2 YNFKEQ. The CDR3 spells CASSPTEGKHEQFF. As DNA, the CDR3 is TGTGCCAGCTCCCCCACAGAGGGGAAACATGAGCAGTTCTTC.

The chain couples TRBV5-1 to TRBJ1-4; no definite D call. The CDR3 length is 13 residues. Germline V gene lookup returns CDR1 SGHRS and CDR2 YFSETQ. V lost 4 bases and J lost 8, with 12 bases in between. The CDR3 coding sequence is TGCGCCAGCAGCCTGGGTTTGGAGGAAAAACTGTTTTTT. Its translation is CASSLGLEEKLFF.

J is TRBJ1-2 and V is TRBV11-2; D is ambiguous. Germline-derived CDR1 and CDR2 are SGHAT and FQNNGV. CDR3 length: 14 residues. Trimming shortened V by 0 bases and J by 8 bases, and 13 bases separated the two germline ends. The CDR3 DNA reads TGTGCCAGCAGCTTAGATCCGGCGGTAGGGGGCTACACCTTC. As protein: CASSLDPAVGGYTF.

The chain combines TRBV7-8 with TRBJ1-3; 7 bases are a match to TRBD1. V shed 5 bases and J 0 bases; nucleotides not matched to a gene: 4. Per the germline V gene, CDR1 is SGHVS and CDR2 is FQNEAQ. This CDR3 has 15 amino acids. The CDR3 is CASSPGTVSGNTIYF. CDR3 nucleotides: TGTGCCAGCAGCCCAGGGACAGTCTCTGGAAACACCATATATTTT.

The chain links TRBV5-5 to TRBJ2-7, with a tentative D call TRBD1 (5 bases). Germline V gene lookup returns CDR1 SGHKS and CDR2 YYEKEE (reference sequence). V was cut by 6 bases and J by 9 bases, with 19 bases left in between. This CDR3 region has 13 residues. The CDR3 coding sequence is TGTGCCAGCACCCTCCAGGGCGCTACGGGGCAGTACTTC. Encoded protein: CASTLQGATGQYF.

The gene calls are TRBV6-4 and TRBJ2-7; 15 bases are shared with TRBD2. V was pared by 4 bases and J by 6 bases, with 7 bases of the junction left unmatched. The germline gives CDR1 MRHNA, CDR2 SNTAGT. The CDR3 loop spans 16 amino acids. CDR3 nucleotides: TGTGCCAGCAGTGTTGTGGGACTAGCGGGAGGAGGCGAGCAGTACTTC. Translating it yields CASSVVGLAGGGEQYF.

This rearrangement joins TRBV7-2 to TRBJ2-1; D is possibly TRBD1 or TRBD2 (6 bases each). The length of the CDR3 is 17 residues. Germline V gene data show CDR1 as SGHTA and CDR2 as FQGNSA. With 1 base removed from V and 1 base from J, the gap between germline ends came to 14 bases. The CDR3 DNA reads TGTGCCAGCAGCTTAGAAACGGGGGCAGGGTCCTACAATGAGCAGTTCTTC. Amino acids: CASSLETGAGSYNEQFF.